The entry below gives a single TCR beta chain sequence along with its context. Germline CDR1 and CDR2: MNHEY and SMNVEV (reference sequence). CDR3 length: 12 residues. Trimming shortened V by 5 bases and J by 7 bases, and 9 bases separated the two germline ends. The record originates from a study of blood T cell repertoires in COVID-19. Data came from immunoSEQ multiplex PCR; TCRdb stores just in-frame clones and leaves some out. The data hold roughly 250,000 clones, with 65% to 80% observed a single time. The specimen sequenced was peripheral blood. The TCR sequence derives from a middle-aged woman with active or convalescent COVID-19. The rearrangement uses TRBV27 and TRBJ1-3; D gene uncertain. The CDR3 loop is CASSTPGNTIYF. The CDR3 nucleotides are TGTGCCAGCAGTACCCCCGGGAACACCATATATTTT.